The clone carrying this T cell receptor (beta chain) was seen a single time. Its antigen is still unknown. This CDR3 comprises 16 residues. Germline lookup yields CDR1 SGHVS and CDR2 FQNEAQ. V lost 1 base, J lost 7 bases, and 17 bases lay in between. The data are from a study of T cell responses to AZD1222 COVID-19 vaccine. Overall study findings and caveats: Repertoire collection took place solely once the T cell response had peaked. At baseline, seropositivity was found in only a handful of AZD1222 recipients.

This table comes from immunoSEQ multiplex PCR, and its TCRdb copy is limited to in-frame clones, with some not included. The sample shows about 120,000 clones, about nine tenths of them seen only once. Sample: peripheral blood, taken on day 0 of AZD1222 vaccination. This rearrangement joins TRBV7-8 to TRBJ1-5, with D possibly matching TRBD1 (6 bases). The receptor was isolated from an adult in good health. CDR3: CASSLGHPGEGQPQHF. The CDR3 coding sequence is TGTGCCAGCAGCTTAGGGCATCCAGGGGAGGGACAGCCCCAGCATTTT. Supplemented by reference TRBV7-8 and TRBJ1-5, the full variable domain reads GAGVSQSPRYKVAKRGQDVALRCDPISGHVSLFWYQQALGQGPEFLTYFQNEAQLDKSGLPSDRFFAERPEGSVSTLKIQRTQQEDSAVYLCASSLGHPGEGQPQHFGDGTRLSIL.